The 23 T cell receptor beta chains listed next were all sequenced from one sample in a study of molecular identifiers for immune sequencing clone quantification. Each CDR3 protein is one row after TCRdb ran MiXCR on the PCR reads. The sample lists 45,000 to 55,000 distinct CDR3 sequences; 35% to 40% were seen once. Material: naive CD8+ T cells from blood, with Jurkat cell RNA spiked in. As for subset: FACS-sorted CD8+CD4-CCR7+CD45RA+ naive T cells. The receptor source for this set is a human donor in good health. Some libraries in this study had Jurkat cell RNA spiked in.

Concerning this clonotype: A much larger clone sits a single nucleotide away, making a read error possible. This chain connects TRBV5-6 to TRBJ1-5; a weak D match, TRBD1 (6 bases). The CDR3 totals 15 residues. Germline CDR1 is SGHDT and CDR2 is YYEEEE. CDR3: CACSLGYGGTQPQHF. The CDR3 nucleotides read TGTGCCTGCAGCTTGGGGTATGGGGGCACTCAGCCCCAGCATTTT.

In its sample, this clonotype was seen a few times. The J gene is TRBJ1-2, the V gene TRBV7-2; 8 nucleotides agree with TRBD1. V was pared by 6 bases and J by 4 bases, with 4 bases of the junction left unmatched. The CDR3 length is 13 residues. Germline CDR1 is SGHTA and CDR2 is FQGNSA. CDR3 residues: CASRTGEGYGYTF. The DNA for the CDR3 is TGTGCCAGCAGGACAGGGGAGGGCTATGGCTACACCTTC.

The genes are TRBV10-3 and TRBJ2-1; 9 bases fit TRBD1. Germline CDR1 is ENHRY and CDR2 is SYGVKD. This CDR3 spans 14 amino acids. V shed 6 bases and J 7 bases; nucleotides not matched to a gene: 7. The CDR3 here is CAISYRDRGNEQFF. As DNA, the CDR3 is TGTGCCATCAGCTATCGTGACAGGGGGAATGAGCAGTTCTTC.

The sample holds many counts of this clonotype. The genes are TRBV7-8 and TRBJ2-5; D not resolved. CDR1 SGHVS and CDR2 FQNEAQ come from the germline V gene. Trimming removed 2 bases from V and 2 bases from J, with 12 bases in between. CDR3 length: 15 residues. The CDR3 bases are TGTGCCAGCAGCTTAAGCGCTAGGCGGCAAGAGACCCAGTACTTC. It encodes CASSLSARRQETQYF.

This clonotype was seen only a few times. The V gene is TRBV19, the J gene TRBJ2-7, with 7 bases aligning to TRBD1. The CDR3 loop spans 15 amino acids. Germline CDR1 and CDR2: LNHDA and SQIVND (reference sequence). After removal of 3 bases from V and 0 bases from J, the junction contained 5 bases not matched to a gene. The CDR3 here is CASSMDRPDSYEQYF. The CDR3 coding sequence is TGTGCCAGTAGTATGGACAGGCCTGACTCCTACGAGCAGTACTTC.

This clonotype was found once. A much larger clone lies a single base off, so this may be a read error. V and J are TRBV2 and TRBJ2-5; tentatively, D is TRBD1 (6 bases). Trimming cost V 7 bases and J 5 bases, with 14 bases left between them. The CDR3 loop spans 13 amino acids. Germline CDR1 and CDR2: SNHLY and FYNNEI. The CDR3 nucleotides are TGTGCCAGCAAAAGGCCCGACAGGGAGACCCAGTACTTC. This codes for CASKRPDRETQYF.

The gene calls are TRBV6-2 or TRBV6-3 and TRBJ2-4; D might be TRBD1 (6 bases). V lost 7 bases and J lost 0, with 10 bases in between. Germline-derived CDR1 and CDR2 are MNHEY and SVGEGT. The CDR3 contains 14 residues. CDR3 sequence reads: CASKTRGAKNIQYF. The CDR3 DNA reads TGTGCCAGCAAAACCAGGGGAGCCAAAAACATTCAGTACTTC.

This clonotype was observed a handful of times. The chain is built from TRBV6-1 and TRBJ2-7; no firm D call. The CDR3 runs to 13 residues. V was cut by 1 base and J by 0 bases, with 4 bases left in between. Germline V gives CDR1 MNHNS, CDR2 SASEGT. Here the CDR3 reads CASSEGLSYEQYF. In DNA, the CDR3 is TGTGCCAGCAGTGAAGGGCTCTCCTACGAGCAGTACTTC.

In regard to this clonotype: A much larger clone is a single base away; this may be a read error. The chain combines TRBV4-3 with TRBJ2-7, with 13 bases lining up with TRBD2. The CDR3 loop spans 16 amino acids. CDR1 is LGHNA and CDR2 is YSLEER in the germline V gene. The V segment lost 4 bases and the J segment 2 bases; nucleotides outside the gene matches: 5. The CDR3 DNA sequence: TGCGCCAGCAGCCCAGGACTAGCGGGAGCCCCCTACGAGCAGTACTTC. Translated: CASSPGLAGAPYEQYF.

CDR3 amino acids: CASSRDRSGYEQYF. In DNA form, the CDR3 reads TGTGCCAGCAGTAGGGACAGGTCGGGGTACGAGCAGTACTTC. The chain has TRBV7-9 and TRBJ2-7; 8 nucleotides match TRBD1. Germline loops: CDR1 SEHNR, CDR2 FQNEAQ (reference sequence). V lost 6 bases and J lost 4; bases outside the gene matches: 8. This CDR3 spans 14 amino acids.

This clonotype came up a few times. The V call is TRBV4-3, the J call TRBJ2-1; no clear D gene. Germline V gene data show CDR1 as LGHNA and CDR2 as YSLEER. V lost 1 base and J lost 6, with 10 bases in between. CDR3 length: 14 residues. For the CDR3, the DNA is TGCGCCAGCAGCCAAGGAGAAGGGTCCAATGAGCAGTTCTTC. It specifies CASSQGEGSNEQFF.

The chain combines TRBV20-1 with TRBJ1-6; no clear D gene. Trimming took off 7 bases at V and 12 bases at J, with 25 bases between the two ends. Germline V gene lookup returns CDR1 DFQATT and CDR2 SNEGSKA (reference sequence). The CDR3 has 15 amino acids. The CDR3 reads CSGALESDSNKPLHF. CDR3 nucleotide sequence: TGCAGTGGAGCCCTCGAGTCGGATTCAAATAAACCCCTCCACTTT.

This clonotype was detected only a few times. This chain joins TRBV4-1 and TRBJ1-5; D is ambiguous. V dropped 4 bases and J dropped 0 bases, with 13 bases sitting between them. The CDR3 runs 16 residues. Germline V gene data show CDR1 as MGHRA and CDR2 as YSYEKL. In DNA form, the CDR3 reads TGCGCCAGCAGCCCAGCCAACCAGTATAGCAATCAGCCCCAGCATTTT. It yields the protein CASSPANQYSNQPQHF.

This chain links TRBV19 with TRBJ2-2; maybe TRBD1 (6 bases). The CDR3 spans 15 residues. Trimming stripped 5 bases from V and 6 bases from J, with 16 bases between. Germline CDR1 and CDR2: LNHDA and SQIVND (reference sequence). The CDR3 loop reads CASSVGQIGSGELFF. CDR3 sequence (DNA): TGTGCCAGTAGTGTAGGACAGATTGGGTCCGGGGAGCTGTTTTTT.

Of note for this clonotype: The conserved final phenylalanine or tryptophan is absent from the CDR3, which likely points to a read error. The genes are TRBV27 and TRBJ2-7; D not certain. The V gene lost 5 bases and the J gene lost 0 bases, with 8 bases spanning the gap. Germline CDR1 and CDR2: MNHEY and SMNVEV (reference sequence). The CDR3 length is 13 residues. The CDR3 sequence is CASSPWDSYEQYL. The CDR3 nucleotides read TGTGCCAGCAGTCCCTGGGACTCCTACGAGCAGTACCTC.

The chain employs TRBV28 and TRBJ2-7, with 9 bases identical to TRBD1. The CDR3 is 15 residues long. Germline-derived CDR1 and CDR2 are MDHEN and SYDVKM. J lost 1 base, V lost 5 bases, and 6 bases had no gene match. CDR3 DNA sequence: TGTGCCAGCAGTCGACCGGGACAGGGTTCCTACGAGCAGTACTTC. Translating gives CASSRPGQGSYEQYF.

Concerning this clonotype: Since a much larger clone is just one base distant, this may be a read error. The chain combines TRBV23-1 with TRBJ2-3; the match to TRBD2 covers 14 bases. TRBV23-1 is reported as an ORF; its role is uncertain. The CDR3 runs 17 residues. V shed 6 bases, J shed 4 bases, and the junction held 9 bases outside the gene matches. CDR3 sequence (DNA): TGCGCCAGCAGCCCCGGGACTAGCGGGAGCAGCTCAGATACGCAGTATTTT. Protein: CASSPGTSGSSSDTQYF.

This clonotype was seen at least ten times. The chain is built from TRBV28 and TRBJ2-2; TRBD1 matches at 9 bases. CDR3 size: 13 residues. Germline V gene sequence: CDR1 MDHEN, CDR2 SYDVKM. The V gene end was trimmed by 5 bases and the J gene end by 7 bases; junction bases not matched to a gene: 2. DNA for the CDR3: TGTGCCAGCAGTGGGACAGGGAACGGGGAGCTGTTTTTT. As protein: CASSGTGNGELFF.

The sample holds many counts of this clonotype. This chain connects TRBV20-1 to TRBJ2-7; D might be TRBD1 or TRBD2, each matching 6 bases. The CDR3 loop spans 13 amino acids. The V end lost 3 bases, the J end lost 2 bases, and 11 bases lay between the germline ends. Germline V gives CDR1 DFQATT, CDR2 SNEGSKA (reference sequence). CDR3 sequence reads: CSARGGQAYEQYF. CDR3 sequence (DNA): TGCAGTGCTAGGGGGGGCCAGGCCTACGAGCAGTACTTC.

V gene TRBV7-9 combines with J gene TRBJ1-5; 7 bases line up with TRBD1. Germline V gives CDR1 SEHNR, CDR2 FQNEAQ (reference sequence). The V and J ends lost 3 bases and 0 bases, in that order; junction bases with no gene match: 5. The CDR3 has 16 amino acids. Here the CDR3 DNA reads TGTGCCAGCAGCTTCACGACAGGGAATAGCAATCAGCCCCAGCATTTT. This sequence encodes CASSFTTGNSNQPQHF.

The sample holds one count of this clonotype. The CDR3 bases are TGTGCCAGCAGCTGGCCCCCCGGACAGGGAGGGTGCTACGAGCAGTACTTC. As protein: CASSWPPGQGGCYEQYF. This chain uses TRBV5-6 with TRBJ2-7, with TRBD1 as a possible D gene (8 bases). V lost 3 bases and J lost 3, with 22 bases in between. CDR1 and CDR2 from the germline V gene are SGHDT and YYEEEE. This CDR3 spans 17 amino acids.

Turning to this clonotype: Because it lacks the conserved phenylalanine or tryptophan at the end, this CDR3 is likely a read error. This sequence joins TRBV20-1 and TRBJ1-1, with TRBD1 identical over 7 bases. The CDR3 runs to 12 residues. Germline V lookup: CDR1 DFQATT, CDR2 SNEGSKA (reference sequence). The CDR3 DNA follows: TGCAGTGCTGACAGGGAGAACACTGACGCTTTCTAT. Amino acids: CSADRENTDAFY.

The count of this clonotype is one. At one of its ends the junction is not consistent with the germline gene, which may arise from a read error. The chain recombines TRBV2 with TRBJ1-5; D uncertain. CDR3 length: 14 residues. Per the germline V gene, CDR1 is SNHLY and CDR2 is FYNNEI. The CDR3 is CASSEPDSNQPQLF. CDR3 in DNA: TGTGCCAGCAGTGAGCCTGATAGCAATCAGCCCCAGCTTTTT.